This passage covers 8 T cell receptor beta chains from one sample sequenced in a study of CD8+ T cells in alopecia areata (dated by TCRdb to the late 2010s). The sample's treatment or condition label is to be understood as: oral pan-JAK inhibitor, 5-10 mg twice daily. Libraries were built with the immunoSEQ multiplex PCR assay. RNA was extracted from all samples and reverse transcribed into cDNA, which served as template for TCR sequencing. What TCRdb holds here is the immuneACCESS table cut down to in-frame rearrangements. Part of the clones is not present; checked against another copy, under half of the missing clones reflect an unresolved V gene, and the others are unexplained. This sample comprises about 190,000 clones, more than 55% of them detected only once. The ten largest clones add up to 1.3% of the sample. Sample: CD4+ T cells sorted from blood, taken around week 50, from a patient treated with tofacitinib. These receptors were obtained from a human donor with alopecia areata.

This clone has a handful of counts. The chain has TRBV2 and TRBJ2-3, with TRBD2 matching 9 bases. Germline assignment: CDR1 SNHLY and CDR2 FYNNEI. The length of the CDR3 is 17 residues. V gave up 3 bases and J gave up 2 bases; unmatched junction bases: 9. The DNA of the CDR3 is TGTGCCAGCAGTGAGGGGACTAGCCTGACCTTCACAGATACGCAGTATTTT. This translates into CASSEGTSLTFTDTQYF.

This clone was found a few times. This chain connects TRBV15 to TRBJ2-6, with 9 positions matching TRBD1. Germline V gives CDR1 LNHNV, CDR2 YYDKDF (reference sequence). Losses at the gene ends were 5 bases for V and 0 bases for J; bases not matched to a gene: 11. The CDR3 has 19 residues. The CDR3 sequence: CATSATPDRGYSGANVLTF. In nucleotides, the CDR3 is TGTGCCACCAGCGCTACTCCGGACAGGGGATACTCTGGGGCCAACGTCCTGACTTTC. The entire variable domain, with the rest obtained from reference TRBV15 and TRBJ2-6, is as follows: DAMVIQNPRYQVTQFGKPVTLSCSQTLNHNVMYWYQQKSSQAPKLLFHYYDKDFNNEADTPDNFQSRRPNTSFCFLDIRSPGLGDTAMYLCATSATPDRGYSGANVLTFGAGSRLTVL.

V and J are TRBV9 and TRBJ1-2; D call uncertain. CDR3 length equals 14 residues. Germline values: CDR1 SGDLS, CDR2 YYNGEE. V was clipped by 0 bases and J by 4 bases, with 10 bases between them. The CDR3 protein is CASSVAPGGYGYTF. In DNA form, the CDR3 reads TGTGCCAGCAGCGTAGCCCCCGGTGGCTATGGCTACACCTTC. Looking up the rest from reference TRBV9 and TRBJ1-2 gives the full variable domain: DSGVTQTPKHLITATGQRVTLRCSPRSGDLSVYWYQQSLDQGLQFLIQYYNGEERAKGNILERFSAQQFPDLHSELNLSSLELGDSALYFCASSVAPGGYGYTFGSGTRLTVV.

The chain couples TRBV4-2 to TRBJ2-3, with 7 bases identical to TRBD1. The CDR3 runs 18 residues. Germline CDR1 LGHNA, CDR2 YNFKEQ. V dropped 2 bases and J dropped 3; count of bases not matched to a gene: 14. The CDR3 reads CASSQKGGRARRTDTQYF. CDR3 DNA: TGTGCCAGCAGCCAAAAAGGGGGCAGAGCTAGAAGAACAGATACGCAGTATTTT.

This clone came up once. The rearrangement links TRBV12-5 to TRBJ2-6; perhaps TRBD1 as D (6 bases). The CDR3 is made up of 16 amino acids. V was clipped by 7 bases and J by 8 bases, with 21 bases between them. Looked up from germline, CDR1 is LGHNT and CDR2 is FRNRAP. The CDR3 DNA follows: TGTGCTAGTGCTCCTCCTGGGCAGGGGCCAACCAACGTCCTGACTTTC. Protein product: CASAPPGQGPTNVLTF.

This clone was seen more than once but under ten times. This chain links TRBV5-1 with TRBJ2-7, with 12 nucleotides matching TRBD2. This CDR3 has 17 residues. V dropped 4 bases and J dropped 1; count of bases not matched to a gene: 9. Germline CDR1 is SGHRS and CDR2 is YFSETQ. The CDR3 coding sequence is TGCGCCAGCAGCCCTGGACTAGCGGGGCCCTCTTCCTACGAGCAGTACTTC. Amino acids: CASSPGLAGPSSYEQYF.

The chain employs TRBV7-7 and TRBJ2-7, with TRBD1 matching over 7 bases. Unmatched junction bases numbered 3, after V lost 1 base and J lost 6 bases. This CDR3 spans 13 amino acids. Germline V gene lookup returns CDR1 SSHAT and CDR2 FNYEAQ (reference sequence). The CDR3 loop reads CASSLGQGGEQYF. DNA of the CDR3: TGTGCCAGCAGCTTAGGACAGGGCGGCGAGCAGTACTTC.

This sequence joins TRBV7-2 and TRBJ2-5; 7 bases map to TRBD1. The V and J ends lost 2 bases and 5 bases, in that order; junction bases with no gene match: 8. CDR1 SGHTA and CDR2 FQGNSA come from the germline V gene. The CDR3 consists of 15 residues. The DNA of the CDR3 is TGTGCCAGCAGCTTAAGACAGGGTACGGTGGAGACCCAGTACTTC. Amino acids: CASSLRQGTVETQYF. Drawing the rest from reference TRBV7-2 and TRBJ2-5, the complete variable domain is GAGVSQSPSNKVTEKGKDVELRCDPISGHTALYWYRQSLGQGLEFLIYFQGNSAPDKSGLPSDRFSAERTGGSVSTLTIQRTQQEDSAVYLCASSLRQGTVETQYFGPGTRLLVL.